The text below deals with one T cell receptor beta chain. As yet, its antigen is unknown. V gave up 4 bases and J gave up 2 bases, with 11 bases separating them. The CDR3 sequence is 14 residues long. Germline CDR1 reads SGHDT; CDR2 reads YYEEEE. The data were taken from a study of T cell repertoires in cytomegalovirus infection. TCRdb reprocessed the reads via MiXCR and lists one record per CDR3 protein. Of about 890,000 distinct CDR3 sequences in the sample, approximately 33% are singletons; the top ten hold roughly 13%. The V call is TRBV5-6, the J call TRBJ2-3; maybe TRBD2 (6 bases). The source is a human donor in good health (CMV status not recorded). Some clones in this sample may be carry-over from other donors' samples. Specimen: cultured CD8+ T cells from PBMCs, collected from culture after CMV antigen stimulation. The CDR3 DNA is TGTGCCAGCAGCGTGGGGACTCACACAGATACGCAGTATTTT. It is translated as CASSVGTHTDTQYF.